A single sample is the source of the 15 T cell receptor beta chains below, sequenced in a study of T-cell memory formation after mild COVID-19. TCRdb called the 5' RACE reads again in MiXCR, with one record for every CDR3 protein. The profile shows fewer than 400,000 distinct CDR3 sequences, approximately 15% of them singletons. The material sequenced was PBMCs or a T cell subset sorted from them (not recorded which). The receptor source for this set is a man younger than 35 who had mild COVID-19 (a few samples of this study predate the infection). Cell type and time point are not known.

This chain uses TRBV12-3 or TRBV12-4 with TRBJ1-2, with D tentatively TRBD1 (5 bases). The CDR3 is 14 residues long. V lost 6 bases to trimming and J lost 6 bases, with 17 bases between them. CDR3 sequence reads: CASSTWQGRDGYTF. In DNA, the CDR3 is TGTGCCAGCAGCACATGGCAGGGAAGGGATGGCTACACCTTC.

This clonotype came up a few times. The J gene is TRBJ1-2, the V gene TRBV7-3; 7 bases match TRBD1. The V gene's germline CDR1 is SGHTA and CDR2 FQGTGA. This CDR3 is 16 amino acids long. After removal of 5 bases from V and 2 bases from J, the junction contained 11 bases not matched to a gene. In DNA, the CDR3 is TGTGCCAGCAGCCCCTCGGGGGACAGAGCGAACTATGGCTACACCTTC. Protein sequence: CASSPSGDRANYGYTF.

This clonotype has ten or more counts. The V call is TRBV20-1, the J call TRBJ1-2, with 10 bases identical to TRBD1. CDR3 size: 15 residues. V dropped 0 bases and J dropped 2; count of bases not matched to a gene: 3. Germline CDR1 DFQATT, CDR2 SNEGSKA (reference sequence). Here the CDR3 reads CSARDGDRGNYGYTF. As DNA, the CDR3 is TGCAGTGCTAGAGATGGGGACAGGGGAAACTATGGCTACACCTTC.

V gene TRBV4-3 combines with J gene TRBJ2-1, with TRBD2 matching over 9 bases. The germline CDR1 and CDR2 sequences are LGHNA and YSLEER. The CDR3 is 18 amino acids. Trimming removed 1 base from V and 10 bases from J; junction bases left unmatched: 17. CDR3 nucleotides: TGCGCCAGCAGCCAAGGTTGGGGCGGGGGGGCATCTATCAGGGAGCAGTTCTTC. Residues: CASSQGWGGGASIREQFF.

This clonotype has just a few counts. This chain uses TRBV10-3 with TRBJ1-5; D is perhaps TRBD1 (5 bases). V lost 5 bases, J lost 0 bases, and 11 bases lay in between. The CDR3 is 15 residues long. From germline, CDR1 is ENHRY and CDR2 SYGVKD. The CDR3, as DNA: TGTGCCATCAGTCGCGACAGAAATAGCAATCAGCCCCAGCATTTT. It specifies CAISRDRNSNQPQHF.

A few counts support this clonotype. The V call is TRBV4-3, the J call TRBJ2-1; no clear D. The ends were cut back, 2 bases at V and 5 bases at J, with 4 bases in the middle. Germline assignment: CDR1 LGHNA and CDR2 YSLEER. The CDR3 is 12 residues long. Here the CDR3 reads CASSQRNNEQFF. Here the CDR3 DNA reads TGCGCCAGCAGCCAACGCAACAATGAGCAGTTCTTC.

This clonotype was counted between two and nine times. This chain uses TRBV20-1 with TRBJ2-6; D not certain. Trimming cost V 4 bases and J 0 bases, with 16 bases left between them. CDR1 DFQATT and CDR2 SNEGSKA come from the germline V gene (reference sequence). CDR3 size: 17 residues. As DNA, the CDR3 is TGCAGTGCTACGAGAGCCGACCTCAGCTCTGGGGCCAACGTCCTGACTTTC. Translation: CSATRADLSSGANVLTF.

This clonotype was recorded at least ten times. This chain connects TRBV6-2 or TRBV6-3 to TRBJ2-3; 8 positions agree with TRBD2. Unmatched junction bases numbered 6, after V lost 4 bases and J lost 6 bases. CDR3 length equals 14 residues. Germline assignment: CDR1 MNHEY and CDR2 SVGEGT. CDR3 amino acids: CASSSSGPTDTQYF. In nucleotides, the CDR3 is TGTGCCAGCAGTTCTAGCGGGCCAACCGATACGCAGTATTTT.

The V and J genes are TRBV4-1 and TRBJ1-6, with TRBD1 identical over 7 bases. This CDR3 is built from 12 residues. CDR1 and CDR2 from the germline V gene are MGHRA and YSYEKL. In DNA form, the CDR3 reads TGCGTCCGCACAGGGGCTGGTTCACCCCTCCACTTT. As protein: CVRTGAGSPLHF.

V is TRBV7-9 and J is TRBJ2-7; no definite D call. Trimming cost V 4 bases and J 3 bases, with 7 bases left between them. This CDR3 has 12 amino acids. Germline V lookup: CDR1 SEHNR, CDR2 FQNEAQ (reference sequence). The CDR3 DNA sequence: TGTGCCAGCAGCTCCACCTTCTACGAGCAGTACGTC. Protein product: CASSSTFYEQYV.

This chain joins TRBV20-1 and TRBJ2-5; D is unclear. Trimming shortened V by 6 bases and J by 7 bases, and 3 bases separated the two germline ends. The CDR3 contains 8 residues. Germline loops: CDR1 DFQATT, CDR2 SNEGSKA (reference sequence). CDR3 nucleotides: TGCAGTGCGGGGACCCAGTACTTC. Translation gives CSAGTQYF.

This clonotype was counted at least ten times. The rearrangement links TRBV5-1 to TRBJ2-3, with 7 bases lining up with TRBD1. The CDR3 extends over 14 amino acids. V gave up 4 bases and J gave up 2 bases; unmatched junction bases: 4. The germline CDR1 and CDR2 sequences are SGHRS and YFSETQ. This CDR3 reads CASSKDRSTDTQYF. The CDR3 region has the DNA TGCGCCAGCAGCAAGGACAGGTCCACAGATACGCAGTATTTT.

This clonotype was found a few times. J is TRBJ2-2 and V is TRBV15, with a tentative D call TRBD2 (5 bases). The ends were cut back, 5 bases at V and 6 bases at J, with 10 bases in the middle. The germline V gene encodes CDR1 LNHNV and CDR2 YYDKDF (reference sequence). The CDR3 is 13 amino acids. In DNA, the CDR3 is TGTGCCACCAGCGGGAAGGAGGCCGGGGAGCTGTTTTTT. This encodes CATSGKEAGELFF.

This clonotype was seen a few times. The chain couples TRBV6-5 to TRBJ2-7; 12 nucleotides agree with TRBD2. Germline assignment: CDR1 MNHEY and CDR2 SVGAGI. The CDR3 spans 15 residues. V lost 2 bases and J lost 2; bases outside the gene matches: 1. In DNA, the CDR3 is TGTGCCAGCAGTTACGCTAGCGGGGGGGCCTACGAGCAGTACTTC. Its protein is CASSYASGGAYEQYF.

This clonotype has a count of ten or more. The V gene is TRBV5-5, the J gene TRBJ2-2; D is perhaps TRBD1 (5 bases). CDR3 length: 13 amino acids. Trimming shortened V by 8 bases and J by 6 bases, and 14 bases separated the two germline ends. Germline V gene data show CDR1 as SGHKS and CDR2 as YYEKEE (reference sequence). The CDR3 DNA reads TGTGCCAGTATGGACATCGGTGCCGGGGAGCTGTTTTTT. Its protein is CASMDIGAGELFF.